A selection of T cell receptor beta chains follows, all from one sample in a study of blood T cell repertoires in COVID-19. TCRdb's copy holds only in-frame clones and misses some; the assay was immunoSEQ multiplex PCR. Altogether around 180,000 clones are present, about 84% being singletons, with the ten largest covering about 12%. Sequencing input: PBMCs or T cells enriched from blood (not recorded which). The receptors shown here come from a man in his forties or fifties who had recovered from COVID-19. The CDR3 runs from the conserved cysteine through the conserved F or W. D genes are given only for firm matches. Rows give clone size only sometimes, using once, few, many, or a class for an expanded clone.

cdr3_nt: TGTGCCAGCAGCTTAGCGTGGCGTTCCGCTCGGGATGGCTACACCTTC
cdr3_aa: CASSLAWRSARDGYTF
d_call: NA
clone_size: NA
j_call: TRBJ1-2
v_call: TRBV7-2

cdr3_nt: TGTGCCAGTAGTATAGGGACAGGACTAATACGCTACAGTAGCTACACCTTC
cdr3_aa: CASSIGTGLIRYSSYTF
d_call: TRBD1
clone_size: few
j_call: TRBJ1-2
v_call: TRBV19

cdr3_nt: TGCGCCAGCAGCCAACGCCAAGGACAGGGGAGGCATCAGCCCCAGCATTTT
cdr3_aa: CASSQRQGQGRHQPQHF
d_call: TRBD1
clone_size: once
j_call: TRBJ1-5
v_call: TRBV4-1

cdr3_nt: TGTGCCTGGAGTAGCGACTCGAACACTGAAGCTTTCTTT
cdr3_aa: CAWSSDSNTEAFF
d_call: NA
clone_size: NA
j_call: TRBJ1-1
v_call: TRBV30

cdr3_nt: TGTGCCAGCAGAAGGGGTCTAGCGGGGATAGATACGCAGTATTTT
cdr3_aa: CASRRGLAGIDTQYF
d_call: TRBD2
clone_size: NA
j_call: TRBJ2-3
v_call: TRBV2

cdr3_nt: TGTGCCAGCAGTTCTCGGTATTTTAGCAATCAGCCCCAGCATTTT
cdr3_aa: CASSSRYFSNQPQHF
d_call: NA
clone_size: NA
j_call: TRBJ1-5
v_call: TRBV2

cdr3_nt: TGTGCCAGCAGCCCTCCGGGGGGTGGCTACACCTTC
cdr3_aa: CASSPPGGGYTF
d_call: NA
clone_size: once
j_call: TRBJ1-2
v_call: TRBV6-1

cdr3_nt: TGTGCCAGCAGTTTACCGGGACAGGGAAACAATGAGCAGTTCTTC
cdr3_aa: CASSLPGQGNNEQFF
d_call: TRBD1
clone_size: many
j_call: TRBJ2-1
v_call: TRBV28

cdr3_nt: TGTGCCAGCAGTTTAGCCTCAGGGATGAAGCCCCAGCATTTT
cdr3_aa: CASSLASGMKPQHF
d_call: NA
clone_size: NA
j_call: TRBJ1-5
v_call: TRBV28

cdr3_nt: TGTGCCAGTAGTGACCAGGGGCGACAAAAACTGTTTTTT
cdr3_aa: CASSDQGRQKLFF
d_call: NA
clone_size: NA
j_call: TRBJ1-4
v_call: TRBV19

cdr3_nt: TGCGCCAGCAGCTCCCAGGGTCTCGACACCGGGGAGCTGTTTTTT
cdr3_aa: CASSSQGLDTGELFF
d_call: NA
clone_size: NA
j_call: TRBJ2-2
v_call: TRBV5-1

cdr3_nt: TGTGCCAGCAGCCCGGGGAGGGATGAAAAACTGTTTTTT
cdr3_aa: CASSPGRDEKLFF
d_call: NA
clone_size: NA
j_call: TRBJ1-4
v_call: TRBV7-9

cdr3_nt: TGTGCCAGCAGTCGGGGGGGAACAACTAATGAAAAACTGTTTTTT
cdr3_aa: CASSRGGTTNEKLFF
d_call: NA
clone_size: NA
j_call: TRBJ1-4
v_call: TRBV27

cdr3_nt: TGTGCCAGCAGCCAAGGGACAGGGTTTACTGGCTACACCTTC
cdr3_aa: CASSQGTGFTGYTF
d_call: TRBD1
clone_size: NA
j_call: TRBJ1-2
v_call: TRBV4-2

cdr3_nt: TGTGCCAGCAGTTTATTGGGTCGGGTACGGGGTTTCGAGACTTTCTTT
cdr3_aa: CASSLLGRVRGFETFF
d_call: NA
clone_size: NA
j_call: TRBJ1-1
v_call: TRBV27

cdr3_nt: TGTGCCAGCAGCACACAGGGGTTCTCTGGAAACACCATATATTTT
cdr3_aa: CASSTQGFSGNTIYF
d_call: TRBD1
clone_size: NA
j_call: TRBJ1-3
v_call: TRBV7-9

cdr3_nt: TGTGCCAGCAGCTCCTCGGTAGGAGGGGGCCTCACTGAAGCTTTCTTT
cdr3_aa: CASSSSVGGGLTEAFF
d_call: TRBD1
clone_size: NA
j_call: TRBJ1-1
v_call: TRBV5-4

cdr3_nt: TGCGCCAGCAGCTTGGCCGAGAGGGCGGCTGAAGCTTTCTTT
cdr3_aa: CASSLAERAAEAFF
d_call: NA
clone_size: NA
j_call: TRBJ1-1
v_call: TRBV5-1

cdr3_nt: TGTGCCAGCGGCGGGAGGAGCGGACAACCAAGAAGCACAGATACGCAGTATTTT
cdr3_aa: CASGGRSGQPRSTDTQYF
d_call: TRBD2
clone_size: NA
j_call: TRBJ2-3
v_call: TRBV7-2

cdr3_nt: TGTGCCAGCAGCCAATCCGGCCGATCTAGTAACTATGGCTACACCTTC
cdr3_aa: CASSQSGRSSNYGYTF
d_call: NA
clone_size: NA
j_call: TRBJ1-2
v_call: TRBV16

cdr3_nt: TGTGCCAGCAAGGGGAGGGGCTCGTTGAACACTGAAGCTTTCTTT
cdr3_aa: CASKGRGSLNTEAFF
d_call: NA
clone_size: NA
j_call: TRBJ1-1
v_call: TRBV2

cdr3_nt: TGTGCCAGCAGCCAAACTAATATACAGTTCTTC
cdr3_aa: CASSQTNIQFF
d_call: NA
clone_size: NA
j_call: TRBJ2-1
v_call: TRBV5-5

cdr3_nt: TGTGCCAGTAGTAAGGGGCGGTACTACGAGCAGTACTTC
cdr3_aa: CASSKGRYYEQYF
d_call: NA
clone_size: few
j_call: TRBJ2-7
v_call: TRBV19

cdr3_nt: TGCGCCAGCAGTCGCAGGGGTCAAGATGGCTACACCTTC
cdr3_aa: CASSRRGQDGYTF
d_call: NA
clone_size: NA
j_call: TRBJ1-2
v_call: TRBV4-3

cdr3_nt: TGCGCCAGCAGCCTCCGTAGTAGCGGGGTCGGGACCCAGTACTTC
cdr3_aa: CASSLRSSGVGTQYF
d_call: TRBD2
clone_size: NA
j_call: TRBJ2-5
v_call: TRBV4-3

cdr3_nt: TGTGCCAGCAGCTATACTTATAATTCACCCCTCCACTTT
cdr3_aa: CASSYTYNSPLHF
d_call: NA
clone_size: NA
j_call: TRBJ1-6
v_call: TRBV7-2

cdr3_nt: TGTGCCAGCAGTCGGGACAGGAGTAACTATGGCTACACCTTC
cdr3_aa: CASSRDRSNYGYTF
d_call: TRBD1
clone_size: NA
j_call: TRBJ1-2
v_call: TRBV2

cdr3_nt: TGTGCCAGCAGTTCCGACAGTTTAGGCTTCCAAAAAGAAGCTTTCTTT
cdr3_aa: CASSSDSLGFQKEAFF
d_call: NA
clone_size: NA
j_call: TRBJ1-1
v_call: TRBV7-9

cdr3_nt: TGTGCCAGCTCACCACCTGTTGTTAGTCTTGGCACAGATACGCAGTATTTT
cdr3_aa: CASSPPVVSLGTDTQYF
d_call: NA
clone_size: NA
j_call: TRBJ2-3
v_call: TRBV18

cdr3_nt: TGTGCCAGCAGGCTACAAGGAGCCAACACTGAAGCTTTCTTT
cdr3_aa: CASRLQGANTEAFF
d_call: NA
clone_size: NA
j_call: TRBJ1-1
v_call: TRBV2

cdr3_nt: TGTGCCAGCAGCCAAGATCGTCATCAGCCCCAGCATTTT
cdr3_aa: CASSQDRHQPQHF
d_call: NA
clone_size: NA
j_call: TRBJ1-5
v_call: TRBV3-1/TRBV3-2

cdr3_nt: TGTGCCAGCAGGGCCCTAGCGGGGGGGCCTCGAAATGAGCAGTTCTTC
cdr3_aa: CASRALAGGPRNEQFF
d_call: TRBD2
clone_size: NA
j_call: TRBJ2-1
v_call: TRBV7-8

cdr3_nt: TGTGCCAGCAGTCTTCTCGGGACTCGGGGGACCCAGTACTTC
cdr3_aa: CASSLLGTRGTQYF
d_call: NA
clone_size: NA
j_call: TRBJ2-5
v_call: TRBV6-5

cdr3_nt: TGTGCCAGCAGCTTTTCCGGGAGCACAGATACGCAGTATTTT
cdr3_aa: CASSFSGSTDTQYF
d_call: NA
clone_size: NA
j_call: TRBJ2-3
v_call: TRBV7-3

cdr3_nt: TGTGCCAGCAGTGCGCGGACAGCTTATGGCTACACCTTC
cdr3_aa: CASSARTAYGYTF
d_call: NA
clone_size: NA
j_call: TRBJ1-2
v_call: TRBV28

cdr3_nt: TGTGCCAGCAGTTCACCGGGTTACACTGAAGCTTTCTTT
cdr3_aa: CASSSPGYTEAFF
d_call: NA
clone_size: NA
j_call: TRBJ1-1
v_call: TRBV2

cdr3_nt: TGCGCCAGCAGTGATACGTCAGGTCCAGGGTCAAATGAAAAACTGTTTTTT
cdr3_aa: CASSDTSGPGSNEKLFF
d_call: NA
clone_size: NA
j_call: TRBJ1-4
v_call: TRBV10-2

cdr3_nt: TGTGCCAGCAGCGCGGGGGGAGGGGAGACCCAGTACTTC
cdr3_aa: CASSAGGGETQYF
d_call: TRBD2
clone_size: NA
j_call: TRBJ2-5
v_call: TRBV9

cdr3_nt: TGTGCCAGCAGCCAAGCCGGGGGTACTTCGAACACCGGGGAGCTGTTTTTT
cdr3_aa: CASSQAGGTSNTGELFF
d_call: NA
clone_size: NA
j_call: TRBJ2-2
v_call: TRBV4-2

cdr3_nt: TGTGCCAGCAGTTCAGGACAGGTGGGCCATTTTAGGCAGTATTTT
cdr3_aa: CASSSGQVGHFRQYF
d_call: TRBD1
clone_size: NA
j_call: TRBJ2-3
v_call: TRBV28

cdr3_nt: TGTGCCATCAGTGCCCGGGACAGGGGCACCCTGGGCTACACCTTC
cdr3_aa: CAISARDRGTLGYTF
d_call: TRBD1
clone_size: NA
j_call: TRBJ1-2
v_call: TRBV10-3

cdr3_nt: TGTGCCAGCAGCGTTGGGGGGTCTGAGCAGTTCTTC
cdr3_aa: CASSVGGSEQFF
d_call: NA
clone_size: NA
j_call: TRBJ2-1
v_call: TRBV9

cdr3_nt: TGTGCCAGCAGTTTTCAGTCCTCTAGGGGCGAGCAGTACTTC
cdr3_aa: CASSFQSSRGEQYF
d_call: NA
clone_size: NA
j_call: TRBJ2-7
v_call: TRBV27

cdr3_nt: TGTGCCAGCACGGGGACAGGGCAAGGCTACACCTTC
cdr3_aa: CASTGTGQGYTF
d_call: TRBD1
clone_size: NA
j_call: TRBJ1-2
v_call: TRBV27

cdr3_nt: TGCGCCAGCAGCTTGGAAACGACCAGGGATGAGCAGTTCTTC
cdr3_aa: CASSLETTRDEQFF
d_call: NA
clone_size: NA
j_call: TRBJ2-1
v_call: TRBV5-1

cdr3_nt: TGTGCCAGCAAGCAGACAGGGTTTTCCTACGAGCAGTACTTC
cdr3_aa: CASKQTGFSYEQYF
d_call: TRBD1
clone_size: once
j_call: TRBJ2-7
v_call: TRBV7-2

cdr3_nt: TGCGCCAGCAGCCAAGATCCCCCCCCCAGGGGCCTCAATCAGCCCCAGCATTTT
cdr3_aa: CASSQDPPPRGLNQPQHF
d_call: NA
clone_size: NA
j_call: TRBJ1-5
v_call: TRBV4-3

cdr3_nt: TGTGCCACCAGCAGAGGGACAGGGGGCGCCGAGGTCTATGGCTACACCTTC
cdr3_aa: CATSRGTGGAEVYGYTF
d_call: TRBD1
clone_size: NA
j_call: TRBJ1-2
v_call: TRBV15

cdr3_nt: TGTGCCAGCAGCCAAACGACAGGGGTGGAGACCCAGTACTTC
cdr3_aa: CASSQTTGVETQYF
d_call: TRBD1
clone_size: NA
j_call: TRBJ2-5
v_call: TRBV5-4

cdr3_nt: TGCGCCAGCAGCCAAGCCCCGCCCGGGAAAGGGCAGGGGCACGAGCAGTACTTC
cdr3_aa: CASSQAPPGKGQGHEQYF
d_call: NA
clone_size: NA
j_call: TRBJ2-7
v_call: TRBV4-1

cdr3_nt: TGCGCCAGCAGCGGGGACAGGACTGAAGCTTTCTTT
cdr3_aa: CASSGDRTEAFF
d_call: TRBD1
clone_size: NA
j_call: TRBJ1-1
v_call: TRBV10-1

cdr3_nt: TGTGCCAGTAGCTCCCTTCAAGGACAGCAAAATTCACCCCTCCACTTT
cdr3_aa: CASSSLQGQQNSPLHF
d_call: NA
clone_size: NA
j_call: TRBJ1-6
v_call: TRBV19

cdr3_nt: TGTGCCACCAGTGATTTCACACAGGGGCAAGAGACCCAGTACTTC
cdr3_aa: CATSDFTQGQETQYF
d_call: TRBD1
clone_size: NA
j_call: TRBJ2-5
v_call: TRBV24-1

cdr3_nt: TGTGCCAGCAGCTTGGGACACCCGACCAAAAACATTCAGTACTTC
cdr3_aa: CASSLGHPTKNIQYF
d_call: NA
clone_size: NA
j_call: TRBJ2-4
v_call: TRBV7-9

cdr3_nt: TGCGCCAGCAGCGTGGGTGGCCGGACAGCCACCACAGATACGCAGTATTTT
cdr3_aa: CASSVGGRTATTDTQYF
d_call: NA
clone_size: NA
j_call: TRBJ2-3
v_call: TRBV5-1

cdr3_nt: TGTGCCAGCAGTGACGGAGGCAGAACCTTGGGGACTGAAGCTTTCTTT
cdr3_aa: CASSDGGRTLGTEAFF
d_call: NA
clone_size: NA
j_call: TRBJ1-1
v_call: TRBV6-1

cdr3_nt: TGTGCCAGTAGCGTCGGACAGGGGTCTGAAAAACTGTTTTTT
cdr3_aa: CASSVGQGSEKLFF
d_call: TRBD1
clone_size: NA
j_call: TRBJ1-4
v_call: TRBV19

cdr3_nt: TGTGCCAGCAGCTTGGGATCTAGCGGGGGGGCGGAGACCCAGTACTTC
cdr3_aa: CASSLGSSGGAETQYF
d_call: TRBD2
clone_size: NA
j_call: TRBJ2-5
v_call: TRBV5-5